A selection of T cell receptor beta chains follows, all from one sample in a study of post-analysis software for immune sequencing data. MiXCR, applied by TCRdb to the PCR reads, yields one record per CDR3 protein. Among roughly 700,000 distinct CDR3 sequences listed, 25% to 30% were seen once. Sequencing was carried out using blood. Every receptor here comes from a girl under 18 with multiple sclerosis. Each CDR3 is given with its conserved first and last residue. A D gene is named only where the DNA matches it firmly. The size of a clone is reported for some rows only, either as once, few or many, or as a class for expanded clones.

CDR3aa	CDR3nt	v_gene	d_gene	abundance	j_gene
CASSSGTGIHQPQHF	TGTGCCAGCAGTTCCGGGACAGGGATCCATCAGCCCCAGCATTTT	TRBV28	TRBD1	few	TRBJ1-5
CASTDLVPYEQYF	TGTGCCAGCACCGATCTAGTCCCCTACGAGCAGTACTTC	TRBV7-9	NA	few	TRBJ2-7
CASSLDGGMTYNEQFF	TGTGCCAGCAGCTTGGACGGCGGGATGACCTACAATGAGCAGTTCTTC	TRBV5-6	NA	NA	TRBJ2-1
CSTKSGMTHQETQYF	TGCAGCACGAAGAGTGGCATGACGCACCAAGAGACCCAGTACTTC	TRBV29-1	NA	few	TRBJ2-5
CSVDGRLPTTDTQYF	TGCAGCGTTGACGGCAGGCTCCCCACCACAGATACGCAGTATTTT	TRBV29-1	NA	many	TRBJ2-3
CASSLKGNYGYTF	TGTGCCAGCAGTTTGAAGGGAAACTATGGCTACACCTTC	TRBV12-3/TRBV12-4	NA	many	TRBJ1-2
CASSLRRESDTQYF	TGTGCCAGCAGCTTACGGCGGGAGAGTGATACGCAGTATTTT	TRBV7-8	TRBD2	many	TRBJ2-3
CASSLARLRGYTF	TGTGCCAGCAGCTTAGCGCGGCTGCGTGGCTACACCTTC	TRBV7-2	NA	few	TRBJ1-2
CTSSQDGISNQPQHF	TGTACCAGCAGCCAAGATGGTATAAGCAATCAGCCCCAGCATTTT	TRBV4-2	NA	NA	TRBJ1-5
CSAGQGTGEQYF	TGCAGCGCGGGACAGGGAACTGGCGAGCAGTACTTC	TRBV29-1	TRBD1	few	TRBJ2-7
CSARVTGGYSPLHF	TGCAGTGCTAGAGTGACAGGGGGATATTCACCCCTCCACTTT	TRBV20-1	TRBD1	few	TRBJ1-6
CSAPWTVGTDTQYF	TGCAGTGCCCCTTGGACAGTGGGCACAGATACGCAGTATTTT	TRBV20-1	NA	few	TRBJ2-3
CSVEGGPDGYTF	TGCAGCGTTGAAGGGGGCCCCGATGGCTACACCTTC	TRBV29-1	NA	NA	TRBJ1-2
CASSEHQGYYNEQYF	TGTGCCAGCAGCGAGCACCAGGGGTACTACAATGAGCAGTACTTC	TRBV9	NA	NA	TRBJ2-7
CSVGLFSFAGGEQFF	TGCAGCGTTGGCCTTTTTTCGTTTGCGGGTGGTGAGCAGTTCTTC	TRBV29-1	NA	NA	TRBJ2-1
CASSRPGLSFLFF	TGTGCCAGCAGCCGACCCGGACTAAGTTTCTTGTTCTTC	TRBV7-2	NA	NA	TRBJ2-1
CASSAIRSASGRGNEQFF	TGTGCCAGCAGCGCGATACGTAGCGCTAGCGGACGTGGCAATGAGCAGTTCTTC	TRBV28	TRBD2	NA	TRBJ2-1
CASSLRLDTEAFF	TGTGCCAGCAGCTTAAGGCTGGACACTGAAGCTTTCTTT	TRBV7-8	NA	NA	TRBJ1-1
CASSSEAGGPDSYEQYF	TGCGCCAGCAGCTCCGAAGCGGGAGGGCCTGATTCGTACGAGCAGTACTTC	TRBV5-1	TRBD2	few	TRBJ2-7
CSVEGRHMNTEAFF	TGCAGCGTTGAGGGACGGCACATGAACACTGAAGCTTTCTTT	TRBV29-1	NA	NA	TRBJ1-1
CASSLWTSGDQTSTDTQYF	TGTGCCAGCAGTTTATGGACTAGCGGGGACCAGACTAGCACAGATACGCAGTATTTT	TRBV28	TRBD2	NA	TRBJ2-3
CASSLLLAGGGTGELFF	TGCGCCAGCAGCTTATTACTAGCGGGAGGGGGAACCGGGGAGCTGTTTTTT	TRBV5-1	TRBD2	NA	TRBJ2-2
CASSGKSGTGPSETQYF	TGTGCCAGCAGTGGCAAAAGCGGGACAGGGCCGTCCGAGACCCAGTACTTC	TRBV6-1	TRBD1	many	TRBJ2-5
CASSFQIPGQGMETQYF	TGTGCCAGCAGTTTCCAAATCCCGGGACAGGGGATGGAGACCCAGTACTTC	TRBV27	TRBD1	few	TRBJ2-5
CASSESRGEKLFF	TGTGCCAGCAGTGAGAGCAGGGGCGAAAAACTGTTTTTT	TRBV6-4	NA	few	TRBJ1-4
CSARAGHGVRGELFF	TGCAGTGCTAGAGCCGGGCACGGGGTGAGGGGGGAGCTGTTTTTT	TRBV20-1	NA	few	TRBJ2-2
CSAQSSGGYEQYF	TGCAGCGCCCAGAGTTCGGGAGGCTACGAGCAGTACTTC	TRBV29-1	TRBD2	NA	TRBJ2-7
CASSFGLKGEQFF	TGTGCCAGCAGTTTTGGGCTAAAAGGGGAGCAGTTCTTC	TRBV6-5	NA	NA	TRBJ2-1
CASGLGLIGDEQFF	TGTGCTAGTGGTTTGGGACTAATAGGCGATGAGCAGTTCTTC	TRBV12-5	NA	NA	TRBJ2-1
CSARMAGDRFEQFF	TGCAGTGCTAGAATGGCGGGAGACCGGTTTGAGCAGTTCTTC	TRBV20-1	TRBD2	NA	TRBJ2-1
CASSPGGGGSGYTF	TGTGCCAGCAGTCCCGGAGGGGGGGGCAGTGGCTACACCTTC	TRBV27	NA	NA	TRBJ1-2
CASSDRWAGETQYF	TGTGCCAGCAGTGATCGGTGGGCAGGGGAGACCCAGTACTTC	TRBV6-1	NA	many	TRBJ2-5
CASRQDRLRGSHHYGYTF	TGTGCCAGCAGACAAGATCGCCTTAGAGGGTCCCATCACTATGGCTACACCTTC	TRBV3-1	NA	NA	TRBJ1-2
CSVEKGGTYEQYF	TGCAGCGTTGAAAAGGGGGGTACCTACGAGCAGTACTTC	TRBV29-1	NA	few	TRBJ2-7
CASSQVVSGELFF	TGTGCCAGCAGCCAAGTCGTTTCCGGGGAGCTGTTTTTT	TRBV3-1	NA	NA	TRBJ2-2
CASSLIGGNSPLHF	TGTGCCAGCAGTTTAATCGGGGGCAATTCACCCCTCCACTTT	TRBV12-3/TRBV12-4	NA	few	TRBJ1-6
CASSVLGGDSYEQYF	TGTGCCAGCAGCGTTCTCGGGGGGGACTCCTACGAGCAGTACTTC	TRBV7-2	TRBD2	few	TRBJ2-7
CASSKMRDGYTF	TGTGCCAGCAGCAAAATGAGAGATGGCTACACCTTC	TRBV21-1	NA	NA	TRBJ1-2
CASSLGGWAPLHF	TGTGCCAGCAGTTTAGGAGGGTGGGCACCCCTCCACTTT	TRBV27	NA	few	TRBJ1-6
CASSLVGTGSYNSPLHF	TGTGCCAGCAGCTTAGTGGGGACAGGGTCCTATAATTCACCCCTCCACTTT	TRBV7-2	TRBD1	many	TRBJ1-6
CSARDLRGNTGVYQNEQFF	TGCAGTGCTAGAGATCTGAGGGGCAACACAGGGGTCTATCAGAATGAGCAGTTCTTC	TRBV20-1	TRBD1	NA	TRBJ2-1
CSVPGQGQETQYF	TGCAGTGTCCCGGGACAGGGACAAGAGACCCAGTACTTC	TRBV20-1	TRBD1	NA	TRBJ2-5
CSVESLEREGYEQYF	TGCAGCGTTGAATCTTTGGAGCGGGAGGGGTACGAGCAGTACTTC	TRBV29-1	TRBD2	few	TRBJ2-7
CASSQERSSGANVLTF	TGCGCCAGCAGCCAAGAGCGGAGCTCTGGGGCCAACGTCCTGACTTTC	TRBV4-1	NA	few	TRBJ2-6
CASIALETQYF	TGTGCCAGCATAGCCCTAGAGACCCAGTACTTC	TRBV25-1	NA	NA	TRBJ2-5
CASSYSNPWGGVIDTQYF	TGTGCCAGCAGTTACTCGAATCCGTGGGGGGGCGTGATAGATACGCAGTATTTT	TRBV6-5	NA	NA	TRBJ2-3
CASSLGTAERNYGYTF	TGCGCCAGCAGCTTGGGAACAGCGGAGCGTAACTATGGCTACACCTTC	TRBV5-1	NA	many	TRBJ1-2
CASSQGPDRGGNEQYF	TGCGCCAGCAGCCAAGGACCGGACAGGGGGGGCAATGAGCAGTACTTC	TRBV4-1	TRBD1	NA	TRBJ2-7
CASSMTGSYGYTF	TGTGCCAGCAGCATGACAGGGTCCTATGGCTACACCTTC	TRBV7-9	TRBD1	few	TRBJ1-2
CAISESGPGYQPQHF	TGTGCCATCAGTGAGTCGGGTCCAGGTTACCAGCCCCAGCATTTT	TRBV10-3	NA	few	TRBJ1-5
CASSFGSDRPNTEAFF	TGTGCCAGCAGTTTCGGATCCGACAGACCGAACACTGAAGCTTTCTTT	TRBV12-3/TRBV12-4	NA	NA	TRBJ1-1